The 9 T cell receptor beta chains listed next were all sequenced from one sample in a study of T cell responses to AZD1222 COVID-19 vaccine. The repertoire was sequenced with immunoSEQ multiplex PCR; TCRdb's copy has only in-frame clones and lacks some. The sample holds 190,000 or so clones, around 90% seen once. The source was peripheral blood, collected 28 days after the second AZD1222 dose. The receptors were sampled from an adult who received the AZD1222 COVID-19 vaccine.

J is TRBJ2-1 and V is TRBV6-2 or TRBV6-3; D is undetermined. The length of the CDR3 is 12 residues. The ends were cut back, 2 bases at V and 8 bases at J, with 7 bases in the middle. Germline V gene data show CDR1 as MNHEY and CDR2 as SVGEGT. The DNA for the CDR3 is TGTGCCAGCAGTTACGAAGGGTATGAGCAGTTCTTC. Protein: CASSYEGYEQFF.

For this clone: The DNA is omitted, as the CDR3 cannot be located on it reliably, and the CDR3 follows TCRdb's listing. V and J are TRBV6-2 or TRBV6-3 and TRBJ2-7; the table's D call TRBD1 went unverified against the DNA. CDR1 and CDR2 from the germline V gene are MNHEY and SVGEGT. Both ends counted, the CDR3 spans 14 residues. Here the CDR3 reads CASSSSGQTYEQYF.

V is TRBV18 and J is TRBJ1-5; D remains ambiguous. The CDR3 sequence is 14 residues long. With 2 bases removed from V and 8 bases from J, the gap between germline ends came to 13 bases. Looked up from germline, CDR1 is KGHSH and CDR2 is LQKENI. CDR3 in amino acids: CASSPGQFSEPQHF. DNA of the CDR3: TGTGCCAGCTCACCAGGGCAGTTCTCTGAGCCCCAGCATTTT.

This clone was recorded once. The V and J genes are TRBV9 and TRBJ2-2, with D unclear. V was trimmed by 3 bases and J by 5 bases, leaving 14 bases between them. This CDR3 spans 15 amino acids. Per germline, CDR1 SGDLS and CDR2 YYNGEE. CDR3 loop: CASSGAVGWTGELFF. The CDR3 nucleotides are TGTGCCAGCAGCGGGGCGGTGGGGTGGACCGGGGAGCTGTTTTTT.

This chain connects TRBV3-1 (or the pseudogene TRBV3-2) to TRBJ1-3; no firm D call. Per the germline V gene, CDR1 is LGHDT and CDR2 is YNNKEL (reference sequence). The CDR3 length is 15 residues. Between the trimmed V and J ends, which lost 0 bases and 4 bases, there was a span of 10 bases. The CDR3 region has the DNA TGTGCCAGCAGCCAAGATACCACTCTCGGAAACACCATATATTTT. It yields the protein CASSQDTTLGNTIYF.

The chain uses TRBV30 and TRBJ2-7; 12 bases fit TRBD1. V shed 0 bases, J shed 4 bases, and the junction held 4 bases outside the gene matches. This CDR3 contains 15 residues. Germline lookup yields CDR1 GTSNPN and CDR2 SVGIG (reference sequence). CDR3 region: CAWSVGTGGWYEQYF. The CDR3 DNA is TGTGCCTGGAGTGTAGGGACAGGGGGCTGGTACGAGCAGTACTTC. The complete variable domain, with remaining parts taken from reference TRBV30 and TRBJ2-7, reads SQTIHQWPATLVQPVGSPLSLECTVEGTSNPNLYWYRQAAGRGLQLLFYSVGIGQISSEVPQNLSASRPQDRQFILSSKKLLLSDSGFYLCAWSVGTGGWYEQYFGPGTRLTVT.

J is TRBJ2-1 and V is TRBV2; D is undetermined. Trimming took 4 bases from V and 5 from J, leaving 9 bases between them. CDR1 SNHLY and CDR2 FYNNEI come from the germline V gene. This CDR3 is built from 13 residues. This chain's CDR3 is CASSVPRNNEQFF. The CDR3 region has the DNA TGTGCCAGCAGTGTCCCTAGGAACAATGAGCAGTTCTTC.

The rearrangement uses TRBV5-1 and TRBJ2-2; 10 bases fit TRBD2. Trimming cost V 4 bases and J 6 bases; bases outside gene matches: 6. The CDR3 has 15 amino acids. Germline loops: CDR1 SGHRS, CDR2 YFSETQ. The CDR3 region has the DNA TGCGCCAGCAGCGTCGGGACTAGCGTGGCCGGGGAGCTGTTTTTT. Its protein product is CASSVGTSVAGELFF.

The rearrangement uses TRBV7-2 and TRBJ2-7; 13 nucleotides line up with TRBD2. This CDR3 has 14 residues. Per the germline V gene, CDR1 is SGHTA and CDR2 is FQGNSA. The V gene end was trimmed by 5 bases and the J gene end by 8 bases; junction bases not matched to a gene: 6. The CDR3 reads CASSPGTSGTKQYF. The CDR3 DNA is TGTGCCAGCAGCCCCGGGACTAGCGGGACTAAGCAGTACTTC.